A selection of T cell receptor beta chains follows, all from one sample in a study of blood T cell repertoires in COVID-19. Generated by immunoSEQ multiplex PCR, the TCRdb table keeps only in-frame clones and is missing some. The sample includes tens of thousands of clones, around 80% of them seen just once. Sequencing used peripheral blood. Receptors were obtained from a man aged 65 to 85 with acute or convalescent COVID-19. Each CDR3 is given with its conserved first and last residue. D genes are given only for firm matches. Only some rows state a clone size, as once, few, many or a class for expanded clones.

D: NA; length: 13; size: NA; J: TRBJ1-5; V: TRBV6-5; DNA: TGTGCCAGCAGCTCTACAGGGCGTCAGCCCCAGCATTTT; CDR3: CASSSTGRQPQHF
D: TRBD1; length: 14; size: NA; J: TRBJ2-1; V: TRBV11-3; DNA: TGTGCCAGCAGCCCCGGACAGGGAATCGGTGAGCAGTTCTTC; CDR3: CASSPGQGIGEQFF
D: NA; length: 14; size: medium-sized; J: TRBJ2-1; V: TRBV20-1; DNA: TGCAGTGCTAGTGGCGGGGGCACCGGGGATGAGCAGTTCTTC; CDR3: CSASGGGTGDEQFF
D: NA; length: 15; size: few; J: TRBJ2-3; V: TRBV6-5; DNA: TGTGCCAGCAGTCTGGGCCCGGCTGGCACAGATACGCAGTATTTT; CDR3: CASSLGPAGTDTQYF
D: NA; length: 13; size: NA; J: TRBJ2-2; V: TRBV15; DNA: TGTGCCACCAGCAGAGCCAGCACCGGGGAGCTGTTTTTT; CDR3: CATSRASTGELFF
D: TRBD2; length: 15; size: NA; J: TRBJ2-2; V: TRBV5-1; DNA: TGCGCCAGCAGCCGGGGAGGGCCTCGAGACGGGGAGCTGTTTTTT; CDR3: CASSRGGPRDGELFF
D: NA; length: 15; size: NA; J: TRBJ2-3; V: TRBV6-5; DNA: TGTGCCAGCCTTAGATCCTTCGTAAACACAGATACGCAGTATTTT; CDR3: CASLRSFVNTDTQYF
D: NA; length: 10; size: NA; J: TRBJ1-1; V: TRBV24-1; DNA: TGTGCCCCATCCGGGACTGAAGCTTTCTTT; CDR3: CAPSGTEAFF
D: TRBD2; length: 18; size: NA; J: TRBJ2-2; V: TRBV5-4; DNA: TGTGCCAGCAGCTTGGGACTAGCGGGGGGGCCGGACACCGGGGAGCTGTTTTTT; CDR3: CASSLGLAGGPDTGELFF
D: NA; length: 16; size: NA; J: TRBJ2-2; V: TRBV5-1; DNA: TGCGCCAGCAGCAGAGGAAGGGGAATCGAGACCGGGGAGCTGTTTTTT; CDR3: CASSRGRGIETGELFF
D: NA; length: 13; size: NA; J: TRBJ1-2; V: TRBV10-3; DNA: TGTGCCATCAGTGGTACAGGGACCTATGGCTACACCTTC; CDR3: CAISGTGTYGYTF
D: NA; length: 16; size: few; J: TRBJ2-2; V: TRBV21-1; DNA: TGTGCCAGCAGCTCATCCGGGACAGCGAACACCGGGGAGCTGTTTTTT; CDR3: CASSSSGTANTGELFF
D: TRBD2; length: 16; size: NA; J: TRBJ2-3; V: TRBV14; DNA: TGTGCCAGCAGCCAAGATAGCGGGGGTAGCACAGATACGCAGTATTTT; CDR3: CASSQDSGGSTDTQYF
D: TRBD1; length: 15; size: few; J: TRBJ1-5; V: TRBV2; DNA: TGTGCCAGCGACAAAGGGACAGGGTCCAATCAGCCCCAGCATTTT; CDR3: CASDKGTGSNQPQHF
D: NA; length: 19; size: NA; J: TRBJ1-1; V: TRBV7-2; DNA: TGTGCCAGCAGCCCCACAGGTGTTGGGGGGGGTAGGGCGGACACTGAAGCTTTCTTT; CDR3: CASSPTGVGGGRADTEAFF
D: NA; length: 12; size: NA; J: TRBJ2-1; V: TRBV28; DNA: TGTGCCAGCAGTTTAGGGTCAGGCCAGCAGTTCTTC; CDR3: CASSLGSGQQFF
D: NA; length: 18; size: NA; J: TRBJ1-5; V: TRBV12-2; DNA: TGTGCAAGTCGCTTAGCCCGGGACAGGGGAAGGGGGAGTCAGCCCCAGCATTTT; CDR3: CASRLARDRGRGSQPQHF
D: TRBD1; length: 15; size: NA; J: TRBJ1-1; V: TRBV28; DNA: TGTGCCAGCAGTTCACCCGGGACAGGGGAGCAGGAAGCTTTCTTT; CDR3: CASSSPGTGEQEAFF
D: TRBD2; length: 18; size: NA; J: TRBJ2-2; V: TRBV4-1; DNA: TGCGCCAGCAGCGAGGTGCTGGGACTAGCGGGTCTCACCGGGGAGCTGTTTTTT; CDR3: CASSEVLGLAGLTGELFF
D: TRBD1; length: 17; size: once; J: TRBJ1-1; V: TRBV5-1; DNA: TGCGCCAGCAGCGGTGGATCTTACAGGGGATTGAACACTGAAGCTTTCTTT; CDR3: CASSGGSYRGLNTEAFF
D: NA; length: 14; size: NA; J: TRBJ1-2; V: TRBV10-3; DNA: TGTGCCATCAGTGAAGGCGGAACAGGCTATGGCTACACCTTC; CDR3: CAISEGGTGYGYTF
D: TRBD1; length: 16; size: NA; J: TRBJ2-5; V: TRBV6-6; DNA: TGTGCCAGCAGTTACTCTGCTGGACAGGAATGGGAGACCCAGTACTTC; CDR3: CASSYSAGQEWETQYF
D: TRBD1; length: 14; size: once; J: TRBJ2-5; V: TRBV24-1; DNA: TGTGCCACCAGTCCGACAGGGGGCTTGGAGACCCAGTACTTC; CDR3: CATSPTGGLETQYF
D: TRBD1; length: 18; size: NA; J: TRBJ2-7; V: TRBV7-9; DNA: TGTGCCAGCAGCTTCCCGAGACAGGGGGCGAAACCCTCCTACGAGCAGTACTTC; CDR3: CASSFPRQGAKPSYEQYF
D: TRBD2; length: 18; size: NA; J: TRBJ2-2; V: TRBV27; DNA: TGTGCCAGCAGTTTACCCGGACTAGCGGGAGGACCTCGGGGGGAGCTGTTTTTT; CDR3: CASSLPGLAGGPRGELFF
D: NA; length: 16; size: NA; J: TRBJ1-6; V: TRBV14; DNA: TGTGCCAGCAGCTATAATCGGCTTTCTAGGAATTCACCCCTCCACTTT; CDR3: CASSYNRLSRNSPLHF